Included here is one TCR beta chain sequence, with context. Its antigen is undetermined. This record comes from a study of cytomegalovirus exposure and HLA in healthy donors. As for the study in general: Both the roughly 120 validation repertoires and the approximately 700 first-cohort repertoires used the same platform, as reported by a later analysis.

Trimming took 1 base from V and 10 from J; bases not matched to a gene: 9. Per the germline V gene, CDR1 is SGDLS and CDR2 is YYNGEE. There are 14 residues in the CDR3. The donors were part of the validation cohort, which consisted of some 120 subjects and was separate from the first cohort of under 750 subjects. The study, taken as a whole, reports: The investigators catalogued some 160 TCR beta chains as cytomegalovirus-associated. In vitro confirmation showed a few CMV-associated chains to be CMV antigen specific.

Repertoires were generated with immunoSEQ multiplex PCR, while TCRdb's copy carries only in-frame clones and drops some. The sample contains 150,000 or so clones, over 80% of which appear only once. The chain is built from TRBV9 and TRBJ1-1; the match to TRBD1 covers 8 bases. This TCR derives from a woman in her 30s in good health and CMV-seropositive. The sequenced material came from PBMCs. The CDR3 protein is CASSVTRTGPPAFF. In DNA, the CDR3 is TGTGCCAGCAGCGTAACCCGGACAGGGCCTCCAGCTTTCTTT. The full variable domain, its missing parts supplied by reference TRBV9 and TRBJ1-1, is DSGVTQTPKHLITATGQRVTLRCSPRSGDLSVYWYQQSLDQGLQFLIQYYNGEERAKGNILERFSAQQFPDLHSELNLSSLELGDSALYFCASSVTRTGPPAFFGQGTRLTVV.